The text below deals with one T cell receptor (beta chain). As yet, its antigen is unknown. An equimolar mix of two oligonucleotides served as the beta constant-region primer for TRBC1 and TRBC2. TCRdb used MiXCR to reprocess the UMI-ligation and nested PCR reads, holding one entry per CDR3 protein. The sample includes 120,000 to 150,000 distinct CDR3 sequences, about a sixth of them seen just once. This record comes from a study of naive and memory T cell subsets. Broader study findings: TCR abundance followed a power law differing between naive and memory subsets. Possibly reflecting memory cells re-expressing CD45RA, a few larger clonotypes occurred in naive repertoires, especially CD8.

Alpha and beta libraries were amplified separately from the second PCR onward. Cells stained for CD3, CD4, CD8, CD45RA and CD27 were sorted into four subsets. The CDR3 is 18 amino acids. V lost 5 bases to trimming and J lost 0 bases; unmatched junction nucleotides: 10. Germline CDR1 and CDR2: MRHNA and SNTAGT. Sequenced sample: naive CD4+ T cells from blood. This TCR was sampled from a human donor in good health. V and J are TRBV6-4 and TRBJ2-6, with 7 nucleotides matching TRBD2. As DNA, the CDR3 is TGTGCCAGCAGTCTAACGGGGGAGGGATTCTCTGGGGCCAACGTCCTGACTTTC. Translating gives CASSLTGEGFSGANVLTF.